The clone carrying this T cell receptor beta chain was seen once. What it binds is unknown. Profiled with immunoSEQ multiplex PCR; TCRdb holds only in-frame clones, not every one. The sample shows more than 120,000 clones, roughly 92% of them seen only once. The sample comes from a study of T cell responses to AZD1222 COVID-19 vaccine. General study points: Most donors were white British, females outnumbered males, and clonal diversity was possibly underestimated. Mapped onto spike, vaccine-associated CD4 TCRs spanned it and were dominant at 160-218 and 743-854. Receipt of two AZD1222 doses was followed by a rise in Spike-specific TCR breadth and depth. Without day 14 samples, only post-peak T cell repertoires were studied.

Germline CDR1 SGHTA, CDR2 FQGNSA. The CDR3 consists of 15 residues. With 1 base removed from V and 2 bases from J, the gap between germline ends came to 11 bases. The source of this sequence is an adult who received the AZD1222 COVID-19 vaccine. The sample was peripheral blood, taken 28 days after the second AZD1222 dose. The chain combines TRBV7-2 with TRBJ1-2; TRBD1 might be the D (5 bases). The CDR3 DNA follows: TGTGCCAGCAGCTTAGGACAGAGCTGGAACTATGGCTACACCTTC. Protein: CASSLGQSWNYGYTF. Complete variable domain (other parts from reference TRBV7-2 and TRBJ1-2): GAGVSQSPSNKVTEKGKDVELRCDPISGHTALYWYRQSLGQGLEFLIYFQGNSAPDKSGLPSDRFSAERTGGSVSTLTIQRTQQEDSAVYLCASSLGQSWNYGYTFGSGTRLTVV.